This T cell receptor beta chain was recorded in a study of beta chain features in type 1 diabetes. The study reverse transcribed the entire isolated RNA, so it sequenced expressed TCRB transcripts. Assay used: immunoSEQ multiplex PCR; TCRdb lists only in-frame clones, some missing. The sample contains about 700,000 clones, roughly 13% of which appear only once. V shed 5 bases and J shed 3 bases, with 14 bases lying between them. Germline V lookup: CDR1 SGHTA, CDR2 FQGNSA. The CDR3 sequence is 14 residues long. Findings and limits, study-wide: Moderately but significantly shorter TCRB CDR3s were found in Type 1 diabetes patients in all four CD4+ subsets.

As regards this clone: What it recognizes is unknown.

Sequenced sample: naive CD4+ T cells from blood. The chain recombines TRBV7-2 with TRBJ2-7; a weak D match, TRBD1 (6 bases). The TCR originated in a man younger than 35 with type 1 diabetes. As DNA, the CDR3 is TGTGCCAGCAGCGGGACAACAGGTTACTACGAGCAGTACTTC. It specifies CASSGTTGYYEQYF.